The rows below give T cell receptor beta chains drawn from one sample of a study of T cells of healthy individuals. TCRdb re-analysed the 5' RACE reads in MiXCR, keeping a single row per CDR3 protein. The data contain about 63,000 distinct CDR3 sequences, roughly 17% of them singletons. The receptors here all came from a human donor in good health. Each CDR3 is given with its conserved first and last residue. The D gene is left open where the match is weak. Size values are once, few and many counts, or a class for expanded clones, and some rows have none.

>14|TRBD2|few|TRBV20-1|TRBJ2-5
TGCAGTGCTAGGGGGACTAGCGCCCAAGAGACCCAGTACTTC
CSARGTSAQETQYF
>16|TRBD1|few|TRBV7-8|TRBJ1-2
TGTGCCAGCAGCTTAGTGACAGGGGGCATTAACTATGGCTACACCTTC
CASSLVTGGINYGYTF
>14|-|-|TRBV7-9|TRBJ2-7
TGTGCCAGCAGCCCGAGACAGGAATCCTACGAGCAGTACTTC
CASSPRQESYEQYF
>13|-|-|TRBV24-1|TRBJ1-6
TGTGCCACCAGCGGACGGGATAATTCACCCCTCCACTTT
CATSGRDNSPLHF
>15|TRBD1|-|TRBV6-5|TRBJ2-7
TGTGCCAGCAGTTACACCGGGACAGCCTCCTACGAGCAGTACTTC
CASSYTGTASYEQYF
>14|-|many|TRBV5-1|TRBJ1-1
TGCGCCAGCAGCCTGTCGGGTCGTGACACTGAAGCTTTCTTT
CASSLSGRDTEAFF
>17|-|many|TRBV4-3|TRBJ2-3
TGCGCCAGCAGCCAAGATAGTACGGCGGCTAGCACAGATACGCAGTATTTT
CASSQDSTAASTDTQYF
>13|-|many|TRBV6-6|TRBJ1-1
TGTGCCAGTTTAAGCATGATGAACACTGAAGCTTTCTTT
CASLSMMNTEAFF
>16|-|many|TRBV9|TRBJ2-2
TGTGCCAGCAGCGTAGGGGGGGGCGCGAACACCGGGGAGCTGTTTTTT
CASSVGGGANTGELFF
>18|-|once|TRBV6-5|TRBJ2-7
TGTGCCAGCACCGTAAGACAGGGTGTAAAAAGAGGGGGGAACGAGCAGTACTTC
CASTVRQGVKRGGNEQYF
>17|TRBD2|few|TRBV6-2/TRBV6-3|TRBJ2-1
TGTGCCAGCAGTTACTTAGGGTCGGCGGGAGCTGTGAATGAGCAGTTCTTC
CASSYLGSAGAVNEQFF
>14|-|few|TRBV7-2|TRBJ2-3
TGTGCCAGCAGCTTTTACTATCCCGGGGATACGCAGTATTTT
CASSFYYPGDTQYF
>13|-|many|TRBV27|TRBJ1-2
TGTGCCAGCAGTTTCGGCGCAAACTATGGCTACACCTTC
CASSFGANYGYTF
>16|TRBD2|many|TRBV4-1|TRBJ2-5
TGCGCCAGCAGCCAAGGAAGCGGGGGGGCCGGAAAGACCCAGTACTTC
CASSQGSGGAGKTQYF
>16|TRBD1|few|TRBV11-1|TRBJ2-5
TGTGCCAGCAGCATCCGGACAGGGGCGCTTCGCGAGACCCAGTACTTC
CASSIRTGALRETQYF
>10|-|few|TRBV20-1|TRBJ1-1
TGCAGTGGACGAAGCCGGGAAGCTTTCTTT
CSGRSREAFF
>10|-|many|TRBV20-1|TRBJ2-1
TGCAGTGCTATAGCCGATGAGCAGTTCTTC
CSAIADEQFF
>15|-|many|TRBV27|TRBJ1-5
TGTGCCAGCAGTCTACAGGGAATCGGCAATCAGCCCCAGCATTTT
CASSLQGIGNQPQHF
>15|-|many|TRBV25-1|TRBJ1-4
TGTGCCAGCAGTAGGCCGGGGGGGCCAAATGAAAAACTGTTTTTT
CASSRPGGPNEKLFF
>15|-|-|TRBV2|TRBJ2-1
TGTGCCAGCGGACAGACCCCCCTGGAGAAGGAGGAGCAGTTCTTC
CASGQTPLEKEEQFF
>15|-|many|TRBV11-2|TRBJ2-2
TGTGCCAGCAGCTCCGGGACCTTTAACACCGGGGAGCTGTTTTTT
CASSSGTFNTGELFF
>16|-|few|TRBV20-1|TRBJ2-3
TGCAGTGCTAGAGATCGGGGTCAGCCAAACAGGGATACGCAGTATTTT
CSARDRGQPNRDTQYF
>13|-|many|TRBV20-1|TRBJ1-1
TGCAGTGCTACCGTATGGGGGGAATCTGAAGCTTTCTTT
CSATVWGESEAFF
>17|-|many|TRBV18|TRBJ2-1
TGTGCCAGCTCACCACCGCTTTTCGGAGAGGCGGCGAATGAGCAGTTCTTC
CASSPPLFGEAANEQFF
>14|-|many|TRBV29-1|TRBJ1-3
TGCAGCGGGCGAGGCGGAAGCTCTGGAAACACCATATATTTT
CSGRGGSSGNTIYF
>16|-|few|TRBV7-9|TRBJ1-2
TGTGCCAGCAGCTTAGAATCAGGGGCGTTGTTGTATGGCTACACCTTC
CASSLESGALLYGYTF
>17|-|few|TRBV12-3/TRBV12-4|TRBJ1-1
TGTGCCAGCAGTCGGCGAGGGGGTCTGGAATCTCCCACTGAAGCTTTCTTT
CASSRRGGLESPTEAFF
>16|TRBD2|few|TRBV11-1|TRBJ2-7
TGTGCCAGCAGCAAAATAGTAAGCGGGGGCCACTACGAGCAGTACTTC
CASSKIVSGGHYEQYF
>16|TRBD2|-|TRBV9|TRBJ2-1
TGTGCCAGCAAACCCGTAGCGGGAGGGCCCTACAATGAGCAGTTCTTC
CASKPVAGGPYNEQFF
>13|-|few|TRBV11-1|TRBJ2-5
TGTGCCAGCAGCTTAGAACCCTTCGGGACCCAGTACTTC
CASSLEPFGTQYF
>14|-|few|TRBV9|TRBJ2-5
TGTGCCAGCAGCCTACGGGCCGATAAAGAGACCCAGTACTTC
CASSLRADKETQYF
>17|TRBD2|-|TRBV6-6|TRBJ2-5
TGTGCCAGCAGTTACGAAGGGAGGGTTAAATGGCAAGAGACCCAGTACTTC
CASSYEGRVKWQETQYF
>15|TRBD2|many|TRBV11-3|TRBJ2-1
TGTGCCAGCAGCTTAGTGGGGGGGAGCGACAATGAGCAGTTCTTC
CASSLVGGSDNEQFF
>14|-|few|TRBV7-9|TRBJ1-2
TGTGCCAGCAGCTTAGTTGGGGCTGGCTATGGCTACACCTTC
CASSLVGAGYGYTF
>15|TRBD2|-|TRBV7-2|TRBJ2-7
TGTGCCAGCAGCGTCACTAGCGGGAGTCTCTACGAGCAGTACTTC
CASSVTSGSLYEQYF
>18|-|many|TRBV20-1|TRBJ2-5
TGCAGTGCTAGAGGCCTGGGTGCGGGAACGGTACTCCAAGAGACCCAGTACTTC
CSARGLGAGTVLQETQYF
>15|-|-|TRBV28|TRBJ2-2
TGTGCCAGCAGTACGACCCGACAGTACACCGGGGAGCTGTTTTTT
CASSTTRQYTGELFF
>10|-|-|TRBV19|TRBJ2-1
TGTGCCAGGATGTACAATGAGCAGTTCTTC
CARMYNEQFF
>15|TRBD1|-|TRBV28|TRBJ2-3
TGTGCCAGCAGTTTAAGGACAGGCTACACAGATACGCAGTATTTT
CASSLRTGYTDTQYF
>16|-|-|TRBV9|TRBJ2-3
TGTGCCAGCAGCGTAGGTACGGGAGCCGCAGGCGATACGCAGTATTTT
CASSVGTGAAGDTQYF
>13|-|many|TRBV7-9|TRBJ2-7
TGTGCCAGCACCTTTTCGGGAGTTTACGAGCAGTACTTC
CASTFSGVYEQYF
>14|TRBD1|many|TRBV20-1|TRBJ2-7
TGCAGTGCTCGGGACAGGCTTGGGTCCTACGAGCAGTACTTC
CSARDRLGSYEQYF
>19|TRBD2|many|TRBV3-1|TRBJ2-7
TGTGCCAGCAGCCAAGTGGGACTAGCGGGATACGAGGGACCATCCGAGCAGTACTTC
CASSQVGLAGYEGPSEQYF
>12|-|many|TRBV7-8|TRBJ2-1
TGTGCCAGCAGCTACGACTGGAATAGGCAGTTCTTC
CASSYDWNRQFF
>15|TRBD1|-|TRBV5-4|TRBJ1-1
TGTGCCAGCAGCGGGGACAGGGGGCTGAGGCCAGAAGCTTTCTTT
CASSGDRGLRPEAFF
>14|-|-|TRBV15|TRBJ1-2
TGTGCCACCAGCAGAGATCTGGGGCAGGATGGCTACACCTTC
CATSRDLGQDGYTF
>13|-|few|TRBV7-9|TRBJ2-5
TGTGCCAGCAGCCAACTAACCCAGAGGACCCAGTACTTC
CASSQLTQRTQYF
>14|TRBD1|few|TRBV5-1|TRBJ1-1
TGCGCCAGCAGCTACCGACAGGGGGCTCGTGAAGCTTTCTTT
CASSYRQGAREAFF
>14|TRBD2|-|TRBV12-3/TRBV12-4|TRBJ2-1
TGTGCCAGCAGCCAACGCGGGAGGTTGAATGAGCAGTTCTTC
CASSQRGRLNEQFF
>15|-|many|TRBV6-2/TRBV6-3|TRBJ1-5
TGTGCCAGCAGGAAGGCTACAGGAAGCAATCAGCCCCAGCATTTT
CASRKATGSNQPQHF
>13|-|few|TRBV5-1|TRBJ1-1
TGCGCCAGCAGCTTGGACCCGGGGGCTGAAGCTTTCTTT
CASSLDPGAEAFF